This T cell receptor beta chain was found in a study of T cells in narcolepsy. Clones were read by immunoSEQ multiplex PCR, and TCRdb kept only the in-frame ones, dropping some. Among about 36,000 clones listed, around 84% were seen once. On this clone: The antigen remains unidentified.

Germline V gene lookup returns CDR1 SGHRS and CDR2 YFSETQ. V was trimmed by 3 bases and J by 0 bases, leaving 11 bases between them. CDR3 length: 15 residues. Overall study results and limits: Comparing one patient's CSF and blood CD4+ clonotypes highlighted HCRT- and TRIB2-specific autoreactive clonotypes.

The sequenced sample consisted of memory (CD45RA-) CD4+ T cells from blood. The source of this sequence is a human donor in good health. The rearrangement joins TRBV5-1 to TRBJ2-3; tentative D call: TRBD2 (5 bases). CDR3: CASSSLDTSTDTQYF. In DNA, the CDR3 is TGCGCCAGCAGCTCACTAGATACTAGCACAGATACGCAGTATTTT.